These 8 T cell receptor beta chains share one sample of origin, sequenced in a study of blood T cell repertoires in COVID-19. Profiled with immunoSEQ multiplex PCR; TCRdb holds only in-frame clones, not every one. The repertoire holds some 250,000 clones, 81% seen once, with roughly 7.9% in the top ten. Sequencing used peripheral blood. These receptor sequences come from an elderly woman with acute or convalescent COVID-19.

V and J are TRBV2 and TRBJ2-5; TRBD2 might be the D (7 bases). CDR3 length: 17 residues. The V and J ends lost 1 base and 9 bases respectively, with 24 bases between them. Germline lookup yields CDR1 SNHLY and CDR2 FYNNEI. This CDR3 is CASSEGLSGGPRRAQYF. DNA of the CDR3: TGTGCCAGCAGTGAAGGACTCTCCGGGGGGCCACGCAGGGCCCAGTACTTC.

The chain links TRBV5-1 to TRBJ1-5; a weak D match, TRBD1 (6 bases). This CDR3 is built from 14 residues. Trimming took off 0 bases at V and 7 bases at J, with 11 bases between the two ends. Germline V gene sequence: CDR1 SGHRS, CDR2 YFSETQ. The CDR3 DNA sequence: TGCGCCAGCAGCTTGGAGGGGGGGAGGCAGCCCCAGCATTTT. This sequence encodes CASSLEGGRQPQHF. The entire variable domain, with the rest obtained from reference TRBV5-1 and TRBJ1-5, is as follows: KAGVTQTPRYLIKTRGQQVTLSCSPISGHRSVSWYQQTPGQGLQFLFEYFSETQRNKGNFPGRFSGRQFSNSRSEMNVSTLELGDSALYLCASSLEGGRQPQHFGDGTRLSIL.

The gene calls are TRBV7-9 and TRBJ2-2, with 8 bases lining up with TRBD2. Germline CDR1 is SEHNR and CDR2 is FQNEAQ (reference sequence). The CDR3 sequence is 16 residues long. V gave up 3 bases and J gave up 0 bases; unmatched junction bases: 3. The CDR3 region is CASSFLAGSNTGELFF. CDR3 bases: TGTGCCAGCAGCTTTTTAGCGGGATCGAACACCGGGGAGCTGTTTTTT.

The chain employs TRBV2 and TRBJ2-5, with D perhaps matching TRBD2 (6 bases). Trimming removed 6 bases at V and 0 bases at J, with 11 bases between. Germline V gene data show CDR1 as SNHLY and CDR2 as FYNNEI. CDR3 length: 14 amino acids. CDR3 sequence (DNA): TGTGCCAGCAGACCCGGGGACTACCAAGAGACCCAGTACTTC. Protein sequence: CASRPGDYQETQYF.

The gene calls are TRBV6-4 and TRBJ1-3; TRBD1 might be the D (6 bases). This CDR3 region has 15 residues. The ends were cut back, 6 bases at V and 0 bases at J, with 12 bases in the middle. Germline CDR1 and CDR2: MRHNA and SNTAGT. The CDR3 nucleotides read TGTGCCAGCAGCCGACAGGCTGGCTCTGGAAACACCATATATTTT. Translated, it gives CASSRQAGSGNTIYF.

This chain joins TRBV3-1 (or the pseudogene TRBV3-2) and TRBJ2-1; 8 nucleotides agree with TRBD2. Germline-derived CDR1 and CDR2 are LGHDT and YNNKEL (reference sequence). After removal of 4 bases from V and 13 bases from J, the junction contained 12 bases not matched to a gene. This CDR3 comprises 14 residues. CDR3 coding DNA: TGTGCCAGCAGCCCTGGGGGCGGGGGGAATTCCCAGTTCTTC. The encoded protein is CASSPGGGGNSQFF.

In this sample, this clone turned up a few times. The chain recombines TRBV19 with TRBJ1-5, with TRBD1 as a possible D gene (5 bases). The CDR3 is made up of 17 amino acids. Germline V gives CDR1 LNHDA, CDR2 SQIVND (reference sequence). Trimming left V 1 base short and J 0 bases short, with 13 bases between. CDR3 amino acids: CASSIARQFYSNQPQHF. CDR3 bases: TGTGCCAGTAGTATAGCCAGACAGTTTTATAGCAATCAGCCCCAGCATTTT. Looking up the rest from reference TRBV19 and TRBJ1-5 gives the full variable domain: DGGITQSPKYLFRKEGQNVTLSCEQNLNHDAMYWYRQDPGQGLRLIYYSQIVNDFQKGDIAEGYSVSREKKESFPLTVTSAQKNPTAFYLCASSIARQFYSNQPQHFGDGTRLSIL.

The chain is built from TRBV20-1 and TRBJ1-5; the D gene is possibly TRBD1 (6 bases). Trimming shortened V by 3 bases and J by 2 bases, and 11 bases separated the two germline ends. The CDR3 consists of 14 residues. Per the germline V gene, CDR1 is DFQATT and CDR2 is SNEGSKA (reference sequence). The CDR3 loop reads CSASQGLGNQPQHF. Here the CDR3 DNA reads TGCAGTGCTAGTCAGGGGTTGGGCAATCAGCCCCAGCATTTT.